Listed below are T cell receptor beta chains from one sample, sequenced in a study of blood T cell repertoires in COVID-19. Data came from immunoSEQ multiplex PCR; TCRdb stores just in-frame clones and leaves some out. The repertoire holds roughly 380,000 clones, with roughly 87% as singletons. Sequencing was carried out using PBMCs or T cells enriched from blood (not recorded which). Source of these receptors: a woman aged 25 to 39 who had recovered from COVID-19. Each CDR3 is given with its conserved first and last residue. D genes are given only for firm matches. Clone size is shown for a subset of rows, as once, few, many or a class of expanded clone.

clone_size j_call v_call d_call cdr3_nt cdr3_aa
once TRBJ2-5 TRBV12-5 - TGTGCTAGTGGACCGGAAGAGACCCAGTACTTC CASGPEETQYF
- TRBJ2-5 TRBV11-2 - TGTGCCAGCAGCTTACGAACGGGGTCAGAGACCCAGTACTTC CASSLRTGSETQYF
- TRBJ2-1 TRBV5-1 - TGCGCCAGCAATTTGGGGGGGCTCTACAATGAGCAGTTCTTC CASNLGGLYNEQFF
- TRBJ2-5 TRBV5-1 TRBD1 TGCGCCAGCAGCAGCCTAGACAGGGTCCAAGAGACCCAGTACTTC CASSSLDRVQETQYF
- TRBJ2-7 TRBV27 TRBD2 TGTGCCATCGGGGGGGGTTCCGAGCAGTACTTC CAIGGGSEQYF
- TRBJ2-3 TRBV5-1 TRBD2 TGCGCCAGCAGCTTGTTGTCGCTAGCGGGAACAGATACGCAGTATTTT CASSLLSLAGTDTQYF
few TRBJ1-1 TRBV29-1 - TGCAGCGTTGAGGGTGGGGGGGCTTTCTTT CSVEGGGAFF
- TRBJ2-5 TRBV9 TRBD1 TGTGCCAGCAGCCTGGGGACAGGGGGCTACCAAGAGACCCAGTACTTC CASSLGTGGYQETQYF
- TRBJ2-1 TRBV1 - TGCACCAGCAGCCCCAATACCCTCCCCTTGTGGCGGGAGTTCTATGAGCAGTTCTTC CTSSPNTLPLWREFYEQFF
- TRBJ2-7 TRBV10-3 - TGTGCCATCAGTGAGTCAGTAAACAGGGTTTCCTACGAGCAGTACTTC CAISESVNRVSYEQYF
- TRBJ2-7 TRBV10-3 TRBD1 TGTGCCATCCAGAAAAACAGGGGTCTGCACGAGCAGTACTTC CAIQKNRGLHEQYF
- TRBJ2-2 TRBV10-1 - TGCGCCAGCAGTGACCGGGGTCGAGGCACCGGGGAGCTGTTTTTT CASSDRGRGTGELFF
- TRBJ2-1 TRBV12-5 - TGTGCTAGTGGCGAAGGCGGGGGCCACTACAATGAGCAGTTCTTC CASGEGGGHYNEQFF
- TRBJ1-2 TRBV4-1 - TGCGCCAGCAGCCAAACCGGACAGAACTATGGCTACACCTTC CASSQTGQNYGYTF
- TRBJ2-7 TRBV28 - TGTGCCAGCAGTCCCCAGGGGATTAGCCGGGCGTACGAGCAGTACTTC CASSPQGISRAYEQYF
few TRBJ1-6 TRBV19 - TGTGCCAGTAGTATAGATCGGGGGGAAGGGAGACCCCTCCACTTT CASSIDRGEGRPLHF
- TRBJ1-1 TRBV18 - TGTGCCAGCTCACCCTGGACACTAAAGGGCACTGAAGCTTTCTTT CASSPWTLKGTEAFF
- TRBJ1-2 TRBV7-9 - TGTGCCAGCAGCCCGTGGGCGGGAGGAGGCTATGGCTACACCTTC CASSPWAGGGYGYTF
once TRBJ2-7 TRBV30 - TGTGCCTGGGCTGGTAGCTCCTACGAGCAGTACTTC CAWAGSSYEQYF
- TRBJ2-5 TRBV5-1 TRBD2 TGCGCCAGCGCCCGAGCGGGAGTCCAAGAGACCCAGTACTTC CASARAGVQETQYF
- TRBJ1-5 TRBV7-8 - TGTGCCAGCAGCTTTCAGGCAGGGCTCTATCAGCCCCAGCATTTT CASSFQAGLYQPQHF
- TRBJ1-5 TRBV5-6 - TGTGCCAGCAGCTTACAAGCAGGGTATCAGCCCCAGCATTTT CASSLQAGYQPQHF
- TRBJ2-5 TRBV13 TRBD2 TGTGCCAGCAGCAACAGCGGGAGCTCCCAAGAGACCCAGTACTTC CASSNSGSSQETQYF
once TRBJ1-1 TRBV3-1/TRBV3-2 - TGTGCCAGCAGCCAAAGCGAAATGAACACTGAAGCTTTCTTT CASSQSEMNTEAFF
- TRBJ1-2 TRBV11-2 - TGTGCCAGCAGCTTTAGCAGGGGAGGGGGCTACACCTTC CASSFSRGGGYTF
- TRBJ1-4 TRBV7-9 TRBD1 TGTGCCAGCAGCCCATCGAGGCGGACAGGAAGGGTCGGGAATGAAAAACTGTTTTTT CASSPSRRTGRVGNEKLFF
- TRBJ1-1 TRBV10-1 - TGCGCCAGCAGTGAGTCCAGTCCGGGTACTGAAGCTTTCTTT CASSESSPGTEAFF
- TRBJ2-1 TRBV2 - TGTGCCAGCAGCACCGACAGATTTCTTTACAATGAGCAGTTCTTC CASSTDRFLYNEQFF
- TRBJ2-5 TRBV7-3 TRBD2 TGTGCCAGCAGTCCCGGGACTAGCGGGGGGGCCCCTGAGACCCAGTACTTC CASSPGTSGGAPETQYF
- TRBJ1-2 TRBV7-2 - TGTGCCAGCAGCTTAGTATCCGCTAACTATGGCTACACCTTC CASSLVSANYGYTF
- TRBJ2-3 TRBV6-5 - TGTGCCAGCAGTTCCCCGGGTTTGGGTACGCAGTATTTT CASSSPGLGTQYF
- TRBJ2-3 TRBV5-6 TRBD2 TGTGCCAGCACCCTGGGACTAGCGGTCCGGGATGGCACAGATACGCAGTATTTT CASTLGLAVRDGTDTQYF
- TRBJ2-1 TRBV7-3 TRBD2 TGTGCCAGCAGTTTTAGCGGGGGGCAAGACAATGAGCAGTTCTTC CASSFSGGQDNEQFF
- TRBJ2-5 TRBV9 TRBD2 TGTGCCAGCAGCGGGACTAGCGGGATGGAGACCCAGTACTTC CASSGTSGMETQYF
- TRBJ1-1 TRBV9 - TGTGCCAGCAGCGTAGGAGGAGGAGTCGAAGCTTTCTTT CASSVGGGVEAFF
- TRBJ2-7 TRBV6-1 - TGTGCCAGCAGTGATACCCTTAGGCAGCGGGTTACCTACGAGCAGTACTTC CASSDTLRQRVTYEQYF
- TRBJ1-3 TRBV15 TRBD1 TGTGCCACCAGCAGAGATAGGGACAGGGGTTTCGGAAACACCATATATTTT CATSRDRDRGFGNTIYF
- TRBJ1-6 TRBV6-5 - TGTGCCAGTCAAGACTCCGGGACACCGAATTCACCCCTCCACTTT CASQDSGTPNSPLHF
- TRBJ1-6 TRBV5-4 - TGTGCCAGCAGCCTGGGGGGAGCGCGTAATTCACCCCTCCACTTT CASSLGGARNSPLHF
- TRBJ2-7 TRBV29-1 - TGCAGCGTTGTAATCTTAGCGAGAGCCCTCTACGAGCAGTACTTC CSVVILARALYEQYF
- TRBJ2-7 TRBV7-9 - TGTGCCAGCAGCCGGGACTTAACCTACGAGCAGTACTTC CASSRDLTYEQYF
- TRBJ1-1 TRBV11-2 TRBD1 TGTGCCAGCAGCTTAGTCTCCCCGCAGGGGGCTCTTACTGAAGCTTTCTTT CASSLVSPQGALTEAFF
- TRBJ2-1 TRBV27 TRBD1 TGTGCCAGCAGCCCTACAGGGGAAGGTGAGCAGTTCTTC CASSPTGEGEQFF
- TRBJ2-7 TRBV11-2 - TGTGCCAGCACCCTAGGGGCGGGGGCGTGGGAGCAGTACTTC CASTLGAGAWEQYF
- TRBJ2-3 TRBV4-2 TRBD2 TGTGCCAGCAGCCCGAGGACTAGCGGAAGCACAGATACGCAGTATTTT CASSPRTSGSTDTQYF
- TRBJ1-2 TRBV10-1 - TGCGCCAGCAGAAAGGACCGACAGGTTTCGTTCTATGGCTACACCTTC CASRKDRQVSFYGYTF
- TRBJ1-6 TRBV2 - TGTGCCAGCAGCAAGACTCGGACAGATAATAATTCACCCCTCCACTTT CASSKTRTDNNSPLHF
- TRBJ2-7 TRBV5-4 - TGTGCCAGCAGCTTGAAAGGGAGTTCCGAGCAGTACTTC CASSLKGSSEQYF
- TRBJ2-3 TRBV11-3 - TGTGCCAGCAGCGCCAGCGGGACAGGAGGTACGCAGTATTTT CASSASGTGGTQYF
- TRBJ1-1 TRBV28 - TGTGCCAGCACGCCCCGGGCGGGGACTGAAGCTTTCTTT CASTPRAGTEAFF
- TRBJ1-6 TRBV16 - TGTGCCAGCAGCACTAGACAGGCGGTTTCACCCCTCCACTTT CASSTRQAVSPLHF
- TRBJ2-1 TRBV2 TRBD2 TGTGCCAGCAACAGACTAGCGGGGGAGGTTGAGCAGTTCTTC CASNRLAGEVEQFF
- TRBJ2-2 TRBV10-3 TRBD1 TGTGCCATCAATTCCGGGACAGGGATCGGGGAGCTGTTTTTT CAINSGTGIGELFF
- TRBJ2-1 TRBV7-7 TRBD2 TGTGCTAGCAGCTCGCAACTAGCGGGCTACAATGAGCAGTTCTTC CASSSQLAGYNEQFF